The sequence of this T cell receptor (beta chain) was determined in a study of blood T cells in healthy people across ages. Study-wide results and limits: Among T cells, TCR beta diversity per million cells dropped roughly linearly as age rose. Unknown donor CMV status possibly confounded expanded clonotype changes.

A second roughly 6 to 11 cycle PCR used barcoded and J-beta primers. TCRdb re-called the 5' RACE reads through MiXCR, storing one row per CDR3 protein. The sample contains over 1,500,000 distinct CDR3 sequences, about 39% of which appear only once. This clonotype was observed a few times. What it binds is not known. This CDR3 has 15 amino acids. Per the germline V gene, CDR1 is SEHNR and CDR2 is FQNEAQ (reference sequence). V was shortened by 2 bases and J by 5 bases, with 13 bases between the two germline ends. The receptor was derived from a human donor in good health. Sequenced sample: blood. This chain connects TRBV7-9 to TRBJ2-1; no clear D. CDR3: CASSLSFGANNEQFF. CDR3 in DNA: TGTGCCAGCAGCTTAAGTTTCGGCGCCAACAATGAGCAGTTCTTC.